This TCR beta chain was captured by sequencing in a study of shared clonotypes between healthy human individuals. The CDR3 consists of 15 residues. With 0 bases clipped from V and 6 bases from J, the junction kept 9 bases outside the gene matches. Germline V gene sequence: CDR1 SGHTS, CDR2 YDEGEE. Naivety among CD8 cells was defined by CD45RO negativity and positive CCR7 selection, thereby excluding terminally differentiated effector memory CD45RA+ cells. This table comes from immunoSEQ multiplex PCR, and its TCRdb copy is limited to in-frame clones, with some not included. Of some 740,000 clones in the sample, 90% to 95% were seen once.

V is TRBV5-8 and J is TRBJ2-7, with 7 nucleotides matching TRBD2. The receptor comes from a man aged 25 to 40 in good health. The specimen was naive CD8+ T cells sorted from blood. DNA for the CDR3: TGTGCCAGCAGCTTGGTCGGACTAGGAGGAATCGAGCAGTACTTC. Encoded protein: CASSLVGLGGIEQYF.